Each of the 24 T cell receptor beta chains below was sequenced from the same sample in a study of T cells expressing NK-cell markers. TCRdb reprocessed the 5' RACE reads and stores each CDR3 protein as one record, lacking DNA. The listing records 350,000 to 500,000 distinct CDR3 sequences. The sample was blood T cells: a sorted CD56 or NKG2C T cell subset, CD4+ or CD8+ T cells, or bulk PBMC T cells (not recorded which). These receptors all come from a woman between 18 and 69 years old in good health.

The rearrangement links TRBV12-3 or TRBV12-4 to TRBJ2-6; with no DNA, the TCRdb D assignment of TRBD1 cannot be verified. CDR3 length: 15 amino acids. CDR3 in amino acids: CASSGQGLGANVLTF.

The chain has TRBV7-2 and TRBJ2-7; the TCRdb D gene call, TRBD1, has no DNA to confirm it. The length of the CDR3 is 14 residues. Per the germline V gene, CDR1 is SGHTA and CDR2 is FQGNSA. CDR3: CASRPTSTTYEQYF.

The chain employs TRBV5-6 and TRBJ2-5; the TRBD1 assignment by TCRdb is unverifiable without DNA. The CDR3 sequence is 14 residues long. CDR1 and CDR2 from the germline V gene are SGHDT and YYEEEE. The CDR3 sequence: CASSSLQGTETQYF. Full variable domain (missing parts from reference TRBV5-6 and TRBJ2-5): DAGVTQSPTHLIKTRGQQVTLRCSPKSGHDTVSWYQQALGQGPQFIFQYYEEEERQRGNFPDRFSGHQFPNYSSELNVNALLLGDSALYLCASSSLQGTETQYFGPGTRLLVL.

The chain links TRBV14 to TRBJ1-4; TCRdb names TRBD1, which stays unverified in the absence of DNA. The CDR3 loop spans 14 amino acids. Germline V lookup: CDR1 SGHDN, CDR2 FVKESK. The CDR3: CASSQAGVDGKLFF.

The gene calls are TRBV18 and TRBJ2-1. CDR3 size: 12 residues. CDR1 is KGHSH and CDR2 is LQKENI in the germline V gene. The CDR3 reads CASSPGDSEQFF.

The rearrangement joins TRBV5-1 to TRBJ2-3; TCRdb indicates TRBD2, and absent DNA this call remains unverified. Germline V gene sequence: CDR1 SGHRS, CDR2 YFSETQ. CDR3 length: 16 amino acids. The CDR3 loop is CASSSYRDYRTDTQYF.

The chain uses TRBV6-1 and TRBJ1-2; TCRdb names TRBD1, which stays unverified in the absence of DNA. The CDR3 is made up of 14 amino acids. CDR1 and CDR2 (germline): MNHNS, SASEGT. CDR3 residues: CASTEGGASWGYTF.

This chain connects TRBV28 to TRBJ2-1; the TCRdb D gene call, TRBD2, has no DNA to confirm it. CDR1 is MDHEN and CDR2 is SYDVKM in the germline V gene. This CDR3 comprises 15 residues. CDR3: CASSLWRTGVVEQFF.

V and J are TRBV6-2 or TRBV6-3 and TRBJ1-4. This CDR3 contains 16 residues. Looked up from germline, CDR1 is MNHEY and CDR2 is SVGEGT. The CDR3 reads CASSYLPTATNEKLFF.

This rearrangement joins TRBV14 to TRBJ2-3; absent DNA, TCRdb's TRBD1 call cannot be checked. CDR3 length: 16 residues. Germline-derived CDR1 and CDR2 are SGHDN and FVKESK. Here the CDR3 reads CASSQDGGRVTDTQYF. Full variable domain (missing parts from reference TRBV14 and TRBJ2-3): EAGVTQFPSHSVIEKGQTVTLRCDPISGHDNLYWYRRVMGKEIKFLLHFVKESKQDESGMPNNRFLAERTGGTYSTLKVQPAELEDSGVYFCASSQDGGRVTDTQYFGPGTRLTVL.

The CDR3 loop is CASSFSYASYNEQFF. The V and J genes are TRBV7-9 and TRBJ2-1. Germline CDR1 is SEHNR and CDR2 is FQNEAQ (reference sequence). This CDR3 contains 15 residues.

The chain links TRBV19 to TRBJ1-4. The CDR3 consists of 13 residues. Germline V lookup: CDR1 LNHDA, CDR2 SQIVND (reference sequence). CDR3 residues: CATEGSADEKLFF. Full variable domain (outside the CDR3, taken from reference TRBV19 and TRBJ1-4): DGGITQSPKYLFRKEGQNVTLSCEQNLNHDAMYWYRQDPGQGLRLIYYSQIVNDFQKGDIAEGYSVSREKKESFPLTVTSAQKNPTAFYLCATEGSADEKLFFGSGTQLSVL.

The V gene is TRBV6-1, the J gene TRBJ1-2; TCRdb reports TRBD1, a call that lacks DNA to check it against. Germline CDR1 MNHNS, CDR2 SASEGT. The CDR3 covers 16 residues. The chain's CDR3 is CASSGYRDRDNDGYTF.

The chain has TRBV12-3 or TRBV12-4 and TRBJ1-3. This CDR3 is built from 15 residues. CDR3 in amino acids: CASSLHLNLGNTIYF.

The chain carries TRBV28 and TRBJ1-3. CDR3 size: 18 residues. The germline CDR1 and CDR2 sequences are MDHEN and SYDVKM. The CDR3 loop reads CASSLLREHRSSGNTIYF.

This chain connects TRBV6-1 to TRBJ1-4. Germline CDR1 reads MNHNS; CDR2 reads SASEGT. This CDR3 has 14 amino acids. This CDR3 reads CASRPQDFNEKLFF.

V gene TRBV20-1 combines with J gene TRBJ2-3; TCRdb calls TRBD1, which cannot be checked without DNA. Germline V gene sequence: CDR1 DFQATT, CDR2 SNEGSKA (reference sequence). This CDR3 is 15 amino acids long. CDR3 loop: CSAGVLGGSTDTQYF.

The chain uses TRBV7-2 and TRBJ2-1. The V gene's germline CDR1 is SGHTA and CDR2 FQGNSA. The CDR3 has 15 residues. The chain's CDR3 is CASSLEESSTNEQFF.

The CDR3 here is CASSLLASGGETQYF. This chain connects TRBV5-6 to TRBJ2-5; TCRdb's assignment of TRBD2 cannot be checked, as there is no DNA. This CDR3 contains 15 residues. Germline V lookup: CDR1 SGHDT, CDR2 YYEEEE.

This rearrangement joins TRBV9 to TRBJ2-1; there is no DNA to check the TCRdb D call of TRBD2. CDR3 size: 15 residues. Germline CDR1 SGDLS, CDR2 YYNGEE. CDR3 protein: CASSADYKDYNEQFF.

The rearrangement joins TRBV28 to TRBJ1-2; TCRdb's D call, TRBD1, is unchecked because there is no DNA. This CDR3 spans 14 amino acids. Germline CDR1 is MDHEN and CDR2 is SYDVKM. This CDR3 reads CASRGDRRVYGYTF.

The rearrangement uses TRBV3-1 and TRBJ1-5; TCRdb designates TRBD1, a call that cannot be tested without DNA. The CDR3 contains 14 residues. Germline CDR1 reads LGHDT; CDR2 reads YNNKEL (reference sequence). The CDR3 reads CASSQESPQGPQHF.

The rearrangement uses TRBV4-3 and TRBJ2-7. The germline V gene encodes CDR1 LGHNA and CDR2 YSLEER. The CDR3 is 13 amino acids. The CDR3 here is CASSQDIPYEQYF.

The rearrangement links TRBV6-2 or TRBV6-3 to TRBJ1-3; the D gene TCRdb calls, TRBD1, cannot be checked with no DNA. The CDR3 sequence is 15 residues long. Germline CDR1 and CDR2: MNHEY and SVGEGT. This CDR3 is CASKGGGRSGNTIYF.